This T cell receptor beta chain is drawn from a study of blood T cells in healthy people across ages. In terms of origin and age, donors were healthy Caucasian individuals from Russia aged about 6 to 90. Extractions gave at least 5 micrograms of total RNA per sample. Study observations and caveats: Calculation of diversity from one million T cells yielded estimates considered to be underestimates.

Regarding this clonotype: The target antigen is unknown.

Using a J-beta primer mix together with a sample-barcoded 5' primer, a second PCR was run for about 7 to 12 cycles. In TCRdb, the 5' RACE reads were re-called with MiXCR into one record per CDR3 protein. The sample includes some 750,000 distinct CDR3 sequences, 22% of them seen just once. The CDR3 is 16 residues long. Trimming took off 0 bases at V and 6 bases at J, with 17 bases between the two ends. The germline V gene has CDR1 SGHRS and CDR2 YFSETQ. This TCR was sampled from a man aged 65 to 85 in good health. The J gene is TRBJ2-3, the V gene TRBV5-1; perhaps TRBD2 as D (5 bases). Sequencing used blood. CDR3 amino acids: CASSLAELDGSDTQYF. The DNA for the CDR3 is TGCGCCAGCAGCTTGGCCGAACTAGATGGTTCGGATACGCAGTATTTT.